These 25 T cell receptor beta chains were sequenced from one sample in a study of OX40 agonist ivuxolimab in advanced cancers. Only in-frame clones appear in the TCRdb table, and some are missing; sequencing was by immunoSEQ multiplex PCR. The data show roughly 100,000 clones, 86% seen once. Sequencing used CD4+ or CD8+ T cells sorted from blood, obtained in a trial of the OX40 agonist ivuxolimab. All receptors come from an adult with an advanced solid tumor such as melanoma, head and neck, liver or kidney cancer.

This clone turned up a few times. The rearrangement links TRBV4-2 to TRBJ1-3; D is undetermined. In germline, CDR1 is LGHNA, CDR2 YNFKEQ. CDR3 length equals 16 residues. The ends were cut back, 0 bases at V and 0 bases at J, with 9 bases in the middle. CDR3 loop: CASSQDVKVSGNTIYF. The DNA of the CDR3 is TGTGCCAGCAGCCAAGATGTAAAGGTCTCTGGAAACACCATATATTTT.

The chain uses TRBV15 and TRBJ2-7, with D unclear. Germline loops: CDR1 LNHNV, CDR2 YYDKDF (reference sequence). The CDR3 consists of 13 residues. Trimming left V 2 bases short and J 0 bases short, with 5 bases between. CDR3 sequence reads: CATSRQDSYEQYF. In DNA, the CDR3 is TGTGCCACCAGCAGACAGGACTCCTACGAGCAGTACTTC.

The chain combines TRBV5-5 with TRBJ2-3; 9 nucleotides align to TRBD1. Germline loops: CDR1 SGHKS, CDR2 YYEKEE (reference sequence). The trim removed 0 bases at V and 4 bases at J, leaving 9 bases unmatched. The length of the CDR3 is 17 residues. CDR3 nucleotides: TGTGCCAGCAGCTTGGGGGACAGGGAATATTCACCAGATACGCAGTATTTT. Translating it yields CASSLGDREYSPDTQYF.

This chain joins TRBV9 and TRBJ2-5; TRBD2 aligns across 8 bases. This CDR3 has 14 amino acids. Looked up from germline, CDR1 is SGDLS and CDR2 is YYNGEE. V trimming: 1 base; J trimming: 4 bases; junction bases outside the gene matches: 3. This CDR3 is CASSVRGTRETQYF. For the CDR3, the DNA is TGTGCCAGCAGCGTAAGGGGGACTAGAGAGACCCAGTACTTC.

This chain connects TRBV19 to TRBJ2-1, with 8 bases fitting TRBD2. Germline V CDR1 and CDR2: LNHDA, SQIVND (reference sequence). The CDR3 sequence is 18 residues long. Trimming removed 3 bases from V and 4 bases from J; junction bases left unmatched: 14. The CDR3 coding sequence is TGTGCCAGTAGTATCAAAGCCCGGACTAGCTGGGGTTACAATGAGCAGTTCTTC. As protein: CASSIKARTSWGYNEQFF.

This chain links TRBV6-5 with TRBJ1-4, with D unresolved. Trimming took off 2 bases at V and 4 bases at J, with 11 bases between the two ends. The CDR3 is made up of 15 amino acids. Looked up from germline, CDR1 is MNHEY and CDR2 is SVGAGI. The CDR3 DNA reads TGTGCCAGCAGTTACGACCGGTCACTTAATGAAAAACTGTTTTTT. The encoded protein is CASSYDRSLNEKLFF.

This chain connects TRBV6-4 to TRBJ2-3; 11 bases fit TRBD2. Germline V gene lookup returns CDR1 MRHNA and CDR2 SNTAGT. The CDR3 is 15 residues long. Germline trimming cut 6 bases from V and 5 bases from J; bases unmatched to any gene: 7. CDR3 in DNA: TGTGCCAGCAGCGTTAGCGGGGGGGCCATAGATACGCAGTATTTT. It yields the protein CASSVSGGAIDTQYF.

This sequence joins TRBV4-2 and TRBJ1-2; no reliable D call. The CDR3 totals 13 residues. Germline CDR1 reads LGHNA; CDR2 reads YNFKEQ. V was pared by 4 bases and J by 8 bases, with 14 bases between. The CDR3 DNA sequence: TGTGCCAGCAGCCGAGAGAGGGCTGAAGGCTACACCTTC. Protein: CASSRERAEGYTF.

This chain links TRBV5-1 with TRBJ2-5; D remains unclear. The germline gives CDR1 SGHRS, CDR2 YFSETQ. CDR3 length: 13 amino acids. V was shortened by 0 bases and J by 3 bases, with 6 bases between the two germline ends. The CDR3 sequence: CASSLVPEETQYF. In nucleotides, the CDR3 is TGCGCCAGCAGCTTGGTCCCGGAAGAGACCCAGTACTTC.

CDR3 in DNA: TGTGCCAGCAGCTTAGATTACGCTTCTGAGCAGTTCTTC. It is translated as CASSLDYASEQFF. The chain is built from TRBV7-2 and TRBJ2-1, with D unclear. The CDR3 length is 13 residues. Germline loops: CDR1 SGHTA, CDR2 FQGNSA. Trimming stripped 1 base from V and 9 bases from J, with 10 bases between.

The chain has TRBV11-1 and TRBJ2-7; 8 bases are a match to TRBD1. CDR1 and CDR2 (germline): SGHAT, FQDESV (reference sequence). V gave up 5 bases and J gave up 6 bases; unmatched junction bases: 9. The CDR3 runs 14 residues. The CDR3 here is CASSTAYRGAEQYF. The CDR3 DNA follows: TGTGCCAGCAGCACCGCCTACAGGGGGGCCGAGCAGTACTTC.

The chain is built from TRBV7-9 and TRBJ2-7; D is undetermined. The ends were cut back, 3 bases at V and 5 bases at J, with 17 bases in the middle. Germline CDR1 and CDR2: SEHNR and FQNEAQ (reference sequence). There are 15 residues in the CDR3. CDR3 sequence: CASSFIQALGNEQYF. The CDR3 DNA is TGTGCCAGCAGCTTCATCCAGGCTCTAGGGAACGAGCAGTACTTC.

The chain couples TRBV5-4 to TRBJ1-2; D is unresolved. V lost 1 base, J lost 0 bases, and 4 bases lay in between. CDR3 length: 13 residues. The germline V gene has CDR1 SGHNT and CDR2 YYREEE (reference sequence). DNA of the CDR3: TGTGCCAGCAGCTTGCAATCTAACTATGGCTACACCTTC. Translated: CASSLQSNYGYTF.

The J gene is TRBJ2-5, the V gene TRBV11-2, with 10 bases that match TRBD1. From germline, CDR1 is SGHAT and CDR2 FQNNGV. CDR3 length equals 15 residues. The V segment lost 0 bases and the J segment 8 bases; nucleotides outside the gene matches: 6. The DNA of the CDR3 is TGTGCCAGCAGCTTAGATCCGGGACAGGGGTCAACCCAGTACTTC. Protein product: CASSLDPGQGSTQYF.

The table lists this clone with a few counts. This rearrangement joins TRBV9 to TRBJ1-6; 9 positions match TRBD1. The CDR3 is made up of 14 amino acids. Trimming took 2 bases from V and 7 from J; bases not matched to a gene: 1. In germline, CDR1 is SGDLS, CDR2 YYNGEE. Here the CDR3 DNA reads TGTGCCAGCAGCGTGGGACAGGGAAATTCACCCCTCCACTTT. Amino acid sequence: CASSVGQGNSPLHF.

The rearrangement joins TRBV7-3 to TRBJ1-6; possible D gene TRBD1, 6 bases. Germline assignment: CDR1 SGHTA and CDR2 FQGTGA. V was shortened by 4 bases and J by 7 bases, with 11 bases between the two germline ends. This CDR3 contains 14 residues. CDR3 amino acids: CASSSGTPNSPLHF. CDR3 nucleotides: TGTGCCAGCAGCTCCGGGACACCAAATTCACCCCTCCACTTT.

This chain connects TRBV7-6 to TRBJ1-3; weak D call: TRBD1 (5 bases). Germline values: CDR1 SGHVS, CDR2 FNYEAQ. The CDR3 runs 18 residues. V lost 1 base to trimming and J lost 0 bases, with 16 bases between them. CDR3 sequence (DNA): TGTGCCAGCAGCTTAGAACCTCTGGTAGGGACCTCTGGAAACACCATATATTTT. Its protein is CASSLEPLVGTSGNTIYF.

This clone was counted once. The chain carries TRBV7-8 and TRBJ2-5; D might be TRBD2 (5 bases). V shed 5 bases and J shed 4 bases, with 5 bases lying between them. There are 11 residues in the CDR3. The germline CDR1 and CDR2 sequences are SGHVS and FQNEAQ. CDR3 coding DNA: TGTGCCAGCAGCCGGGGAGAGACCCAGTACTTC. It is translated as CASSRGETQYF.

V is TRBV27 and J is TRBJ1-5, with TRBD1 matching over 9 bases. The ends lost 10 bases at V and 4 bases at J; junction bases unmatched: 8. This CDR3 has 14 residues. Per the germline V gene, CDR1 is MNHEY and CDR2 is SMNVEV (reference sequence). The CDR3 DNA is TGTGCCACCAAACAGGGGGCGGGTAATCAGCCCCAGCATTTT. Its translation: CATKQGAGNQPQHF.

The gene calls are TRBV6-1 and TRBJ1-5; weak D call: TRBD1 (5 bases). The germline V and J ends were trimmed by 4 bases and 2 bases, with 15 bases remaining between them. The germline V gene encodes CDR1 MNHNS and CDR2 SASEGT. The CDR3 consists of 16 residues. The DNA for the CDR3 is TGTGCCAGCAGTGCCGAGCCGGGACGGGGCAATCAGCCCCAGCATTTT. Translated: CASSAEPGRGNQPQHF.

V usage is TRBV29-1 and J usage is TRBJ1-2; D might be TRBD1 (5 bases). Looked up from germline, CDR1 is SQVTM and CDR2 is ANQGSEA. CDR3 length equals 13 residues. V lost 5 bases, J lost 1 base, and 11 bases lay in between. This CDR3 is CSVSGSGNYGYTF. The CDR3 DNA reads as TGCAGCGTTTCAGGGAGCGGTAACTATGGCTACACCTTC.

The chain is built from TRBV5-1 and TRBJ1-1, with D perhaps TRBD1 (6 bases). This CDR3 contains 12 residues. Germline CDR1 reads SGHRS; CDR2 reads YFSETQ. Trimming took off 6 bases at V and 6 bases at J, with 12 bases between the two ends. CDR3 nucleotide sequence: TGCGCCAGCAAGCGGGGGGCAGCTGAAGCTTTCTTT. Protein product: CASKRGAAEAFF.

The V call is TRBV6-5, the J call TRBJ2-7, with a tentative D call TRBD2 (6 bases). Trimming shortened V by 5 bases and J by 3 bases, and 11 bases separated the two germline ends. The CDR3 spans 13 residues. Germline V gives CDR1 MNHEY, CDR2 SVGAGI. The CDR3 spells CASSRLGLYEQYF. Written as DNA, the CDR3 is TGTGCCAGCAGTCGACTAGGGCTCTACGAGCAGTACTTC.

The chain has TRBV5-1 and TRBJ2-7, with a possible D match to TRBD2 (6 bases). The CDR3 is 15 residues long. V lost 4 bases and J 1 base, leaving 15 bases between the germline ends. Germline V lookup: CDR1 SGHRS, CDR2 YFSETQ. Here the CDR3 reads CASSPGERGSYEQYF. The CDR3 DNA sequence: TGCGCCAGCAGCCCGGGGGAGCGAGGATCCTACGAGCAGTACTTC. The entire variable domain, with the rest obtained from reference TRBV5-1 and TRBJ2-7, is as follows: KAGVTQTPRYLIKTRGQQVTLSCSPISGHRSVSWYQQTPGQGLQFLFEYFSETQRNKGNFPGRFSGRQFSNSRSEMNVSTLELGDSALYLCASSPGERGSYEQYFGPGTRLTVT.

The chain joins TRBV5-4 to TRBJ2-7; possibly TRBD2 for D (6 bases). The CDR3 contains 14 residues. Per germline, CDR1 SGHNT and CDR2 YYREEE (reference sequence). Trimming removed 1 base from V and 3 bases from J, with 11 bases in between. CDR3 coding DNA: TGTGCCAGCAGCTTGTCTGGGGGGAACTACGAGCAGTACTTC. It translates to CASSLSGGNYEQYF. Looking up the rest from reference TRBV5-4 and TRBJ2-7 gives the full variable domain: ETGVTQSPTHLIKTRGQQVTLRCSSQSGHNTVSWYQQALGQGPQFIFQYYREEENGRGNFPPRFSGLQFPNYSSELNVNALELDDSALYLCASSLSGGNYEQYFGPGTRLTVT.